The rows below give T cell receptor beta chains drawn from one sample of a study of T cells after yellow fever vaccination. TCRdb passed the 5' RACE reads through MiXCR, listing each CDR3 protein once. Of about 50,000 distinct CDR3 sequences listed, roughly 7% were seen once; the top ten hold 28%. Specimen: CD8+ T cells sorted from PBMCs, collected more than 14 days after the first yellow fever vaccination. The origin of the receptors is a man younger than 30 who received the YFV17D yellow fever vaccine. Each CDR3 is given with its conserved first and last residue. D genes are given only for firm matches. Size is omitted from some rows. Given values are once, few, many or a class for expanded clones.

j_gene,len,abundance,d_gene,v_gene,CDR3aa,CDR3nt
TRBJ2-2,12,many,.,TRBV6-5,CASSFLTGELFF,TGTGCCAGCAGTTTTTTGACCGGGGAGCTGTTTTTT
TRBJ2-7,14,many,.,TRBV7-9,CASSLVPGSDEQYF,TGTGCCAGCAGCTTAGTTCCGGGATCAGACGAGCAGTACTTC
TRBJ2-1,14,many,TRBD1,TRBV4-1,CASSHPEGANEQFF,TGCGCCAGCAGCCACCCCGAGGGGGCCAATGAGCAGTTCTTC
TRBJ1-1,14,many,.,TRBV4-1,CASSQRGLNTEAFF,TGCGCCAGCAGCCAACGGGGTTTGAACACTGAAGCTTTCTTT
TRBJ1-2,13,.,TRBD1,TRBV7-9,CASSLGTGDGYTF,TGTGCCAGCAGCTTAGGGACAGGAGATGGCTACACCTTC
TRBJ2-3,15,many,.,TRBV5-1,CASSSGVANTDTQYF,TGCGCCAGCAGCTCCGGAGTGGCCAACACAGATACGCAGTATTTT
TRBJ1-2,15,many,.,TRBV7-2,CASTPAPGNPYGYTF,TGTGCCAGCACCCCAGCTCCGGGGAACCCCTATGGCTACACCTTC
TRBJ2-4,16,many,TRBD2,TRBV7-8,CASSLWYSGPENIQYF,TGTGCCAGCAGCTTATGGTATAGCGGGCCCGAAAACATTCAGTACTTC
TRBJ2-2,15,many,.,TRBV6-9,CASSYSCERPGELFF,TGTGCCAGCAGTTATAGCTGCGAGCGGCCCGGGGAGCTGTTTTTT
TRBJ2-5,13,many,TRBD2,TRBV12-3/TRBV12-4,CASSPGRAETQYF,TGTGCCAGCAGTCCCGGGAGGGCTGAGACCCAGTACTTC
TRBJ2-2,13,many,TRBD1,TRBV27,CASSPNRGGELFF,TGTGCCAGCAGTCCAAACAGGGGCGGGGAGCTGTTTTTT
TRBJ2-3,14,many,.,TRBV4-1,CASAKGLFTDTQYF,TGCGCCAGCGCCAAGGGTCTCTTCACAGATACGCAGTATTTT
TRBJ1-1,12,many,.,TRBV7-9,CASSEGGTEAFF,TGTGCCAGCAGCGAGGGAGGGACTGAAGCTTTCTTT